Described below is a single T cell receptor (beta chain) sequence and its context. This record comes from a study of blood T cell repertoires in COVID-19. Study-wide context: Material from acute and convalescent COVID-19 was sourced from the United States, Italy and Spain. Sample material is recorded as cDNA or gDNA derived from T cells, B-cell-depleted T cells, or PBMCs.

The authors' processing: Reference gene primer amplification gave nucleated cell count estimates. Only in-frame clones appear in the TCRdb table, and some are missing; sequencing was by immunoSEQ multiplex PCR. Clone size and the V and J calls come from that table; the DNA yielded D and trimming. The table includes fewer than 200,000 clones, under 80% detected once. The CDR3 runs 13 residues. With 7 bases removed from V and 4 bases from J, the gap between germline ends came to 12 bases. Germline V CDR1 and CDR2: LNHDA, SQIVND (reference sequence). The chain has TRBV19 and TRBJ2-3; D possibly corresponds to TRBD1 (6 bases). Sequences were obtained from peripheral blood. This clonotype was obtained from a woman aged 80 or older with acute or convalescent COVID-19. CDR3 region: CASKQGGADTQYF. CDR3 sequence (DNA): TGTGCCAGTAAGCAAGGGGGAGCAGATACGCAGTATTTT.